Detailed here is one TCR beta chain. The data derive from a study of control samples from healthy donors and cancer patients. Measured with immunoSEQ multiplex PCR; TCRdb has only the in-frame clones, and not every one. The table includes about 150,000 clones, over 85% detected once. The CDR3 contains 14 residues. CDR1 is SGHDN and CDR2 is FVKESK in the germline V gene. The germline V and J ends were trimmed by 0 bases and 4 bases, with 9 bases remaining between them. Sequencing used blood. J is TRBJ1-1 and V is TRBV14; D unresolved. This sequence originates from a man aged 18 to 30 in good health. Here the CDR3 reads CASSQDRTGTEAFF. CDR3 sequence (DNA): TGTGCCAGCAGCCAAGATCGTACCGGCACTGAAGCTTTCTTT.